These 22 T cell receptor beta chains share one sample of origin, sequenced in a study of glioma-infiltrating T cells after dendritic cell vaccination. The repertoire was sequenced with immunoSEQ multiplex PCR; TCRdb's copy has only in-frame clones and lacks some. The data hold under 100,000 clones, with around nine tenths observed a single time. This material consisted of blood, taken before dendritic cell vaccination. The receptors originated from a human donor with glioblastoma.

V usage is TRBV2 and J usage is TRBJ2-5, with 12 bases aligning to TRBD2. This CDR3 comprises 16 residues. Losses at the gene ends were 5 bases for V and 1 base for J; bases not matched to a gene: 5. In germline, CDR1 is SNHLY, CDR2 FYNNEI. The CDR3 region has the DNA TGTGCCAGCAGTTCCGGACTAGCGGGATCCCAAGAGACCCAGTACTTC. Translation: CASSSGLAGSQETQYF.

This clone was counted between two and nine times. This chain links TRBV6-6 with TRBJ2-5; D remains ambiguous. V was shortened by 2 bases and J by 5 bases, with 6 bases between the two germline ends. Germline CDR1 and CDR2: MNHNY and SVGAGI (reference sequence). This CDR3 region has 12 residues. CDR3 sequence (DNA): TGTGCCAGCAGTTACGGCCAGGAGACCCAGTACTTC. Amino acid sequence: CASSYGQETQYF.

The rearrangement links TRBV5-4 to TRBJ1-6, with D possibly TRBD1 on 6 matching bases. CDR1 SGHNT and CDR2 YYREEE come from the germline V gene (reference sequence). The CDR3 covers 14 residues. Trimming pared 3 bases from V and 5 bases from J, leaving 9 bases between. DNA for the CDR3: TGTGCCAGCAGCTCACAGGGTGATAATTCACCCCTCCACTTT. Translation: CASSSQGDNSPLHF.

J is TRBJ1-1 and V is TRBV2, with D uncertain. V lost 6 bases and J 5 bases, leaving 7 bases between the germline ends. This CDR3 contains 11 residues. In germline, CDR1 is SNHLY, CDR2 FYNNEI. For the CDR3, the DNA is TGTGCCAGCAGGAGGTGGACTGAAGCTTTCTTT. Translating it yields CASRRWTEAFF.

The gene calls are TRBV15 and TRBJ2-1; 8 bases map to TRBD2. V lost 0 bases and J lost 10; bases outside the gene matches: 17. This CDR3 region has 18 residues. CDR1 is LNHNV, CDR2 YYDKDF, per germline (reference sequence). As DNA, the CDR3 is TGTGCCACCAGCAGAGAGGTCAAAGCTAGCGGGTATAACTACGAGCAGTTCTTC. It codes for CATSREVKASGYNYEQFF.

The chain links TRBV2 to TRBJ1-6; D call uncertain. V shed 2 bases and J shed 4 bases, with 9 bases lying between them. The CDR3 extends over 15 amino acids. Germline CDR1 and CDR2: SNHLY and FYNNEI. As DNA, the CDR3 is TGTGCCAGCAGTGAAACGAGGACTTATAATTCACCCCTCCACTTT. Protein: CASSETRTYNSPLHF.

V is TRBV30 and J is TRBJ2-3; TRBD2 matches at 8 bases. Germline CDR1 is GTSNPN and CDR2 is SVGIG (reference sequence). Trimming took 3 bases from V and 3 from J; bases not matched to a gene: 2. CDR3 length equals 13 residues. DNA for the CDR3: TGTGCCTGGAGCGGGGGGGCGACAGATACGCAGTATTTT. Amino acids: CAWSGGATDTQYF.

The CDR3 region is CAIREPGQQNTEAFF. CDR3 DNA: TGTGCCATTAGAGAACCGGGACAGCAAAACACTGAAGCTTTCTTT. The chain is built from TRBV10-3 and TRBJ1-1; 7 bases are a match to TRBD1. V was clipped by 9 bases and J by 2 bases; unmatched bases: 12. The CDR3 spans 15 residues. CDR1 is ENHRY and CDR2 is SYGVKD in the germline V gene.

The J gene is TRBJ2-3, the V gene TRBV4-2; 12 nucleotides agree with TRBD2. The V gene's germline CDR1 is LGHNA and CDR2 YNFKEQ. CDR3 length equals 16 residues. V trimming: 5 bases; J trimming: 6 bases; junction bases outside the gene matches: 9. The CDR3 DNA is TGTGCCAGCAGCGACACTAGCGGGAGGCTGGGGGATACGCAGTATTTT. It encodes CASSDTSGRLGDTQYF.

The rearrangement joins TRBV10-2 to TRBJ1-6; D is uncertain. Trimming took off 9 bases at V and 10 bases at J, with 28 bases between the two ends. This CDR3 comprises 17 residues. Germline V gene lookup returns CDR1 WSHSY and CDR2 SAAADI. The CDR3 protein is CARLSGGKMSVGSPLHF. In DNA form, the CDR3 reads TGCGCCAGACTATCAGGCGGGAAAATGTCTGTTGGGTCACCCCTCCACTTT.

The chain employs TRBV5-6 and TRBJ2-5, with 11 bases lining up with TRBD2. The CDR3 sequence is 15 residues long. Germline values: CDR1 SGHDT, CDR2 YYEEEE. V shed 1 base and J 2 bases; nucleotides not matched to a gene: 1. CDR3 residues: CASSLTSGGQETQYF. The CDR3 DNA sequence: TGTGCCAGCAGCTTGACTAGCGGGGGACAAGAGACCCAGTACTTC.

The chain uses TRBV11-2 and TRBJ2-7, with no clear D. V dropped 5 bases and J dropped 1 base, with 12 bases sitting between them. CDR1 is SGHAT and CDR2 is FQNNGV in the germline V gene. This CDR3 region has 14 residues. For the CDR3, the DNA is TGTGCCAGCAGCCCAGGCGCTTTTTCCTACGAGCAGTACTTC. This translates into CASSPGAFSYEQYF.

The V gene is TRBV6-1, the J gene TRBJ1-5; perhaps TRBD1 as D (6 bases). Trimming pared 10 bases from V and 6 bases from J, leaving 22 bases between. The CDR3 is 15 amino acids. Germline values: CDR1 MNHNS, CDR2 SASEGT. The CDR3 DNA follows: TGTGCCATCGCCGCACTTCCAGGGGAGACTCAGCCCCAGCATTTT. It specifies CAIAALPGETQPQHF.

The V and J genes are TRBV15 and TRBJ2-6, with 7 bases that match TRBD2. This CDR3 contains 16 residues. The V gene end was trimmed by 0 bases and the J gene end by 4 bases; junction bases not matched to a gene: 3. Germline values: CDR1 LNHNV, CDR2 YYDKDF (reference sequence). CDR3: CATSRDAGVGANVLTF. CDR3 sequence (DNA): TGTGCCACCAGCAGAGATGCGGGAGTGGGGGCCAACGTCCTGACTTTC.

V gene TRBV19 combines with J gene TRBJ1-2; possible D gene TRBD1, 6 bases. The V gene lost 5 bases and the J gene lost 5 bases, with 15 bases spanning the gap. CDR1 and CDR2 from the germline V gene are LNHDA and SQIVND (reference sequence). The CDR3 loop spans 14 amino acids. The CDR3 sequence is CASSQNRARYGYTF. The CDR3 DNA follows: TGTGCCAGTAGTCAAAACAGGGCTCGGTATGGCTACACCTTC.

This chain connects TRBV5-1 to TRBJ2-5; tentatively, D is TRBD2 (6 bases). The V and J ends lost 0 bases and 5 bases respectively, with 8 bases between them. Germline CDR1 SGHRS, CDR2 YFSETQ. The CDR3 totals 13 residues. The CDR3 DNA follows: TGCGCCAGCAGCTTGGGGAGGGCGGAGACCCAGTACTTC. Translated: CASSLGRAETQYF. Based on the CDR3 plus reference TRBV5-1 and TRBJ2-5, the full variable domain is KAGVTQTPRYLIKTRGQQVTLSCSPISGHRSVSWYQQTPGQGLQFLFEYFSETQRNKGNFPGRFSGRQFSNSRSEMNVSTLELGDSALYLCASSLGRAETQYFGPGTRLLVL.

The genes are TRBV11-2 and TRBJ1-1, with a possible D match to TRBD1 (5 bases). The V and J ends lost 4 bases and 9 bases respectively, with 15 bases between them. The CDR3 is made up of 13 amino acids. CDR1 and CDR2 from the germline V gene are SGHAT and FQNNGV. The CDR3 is CASSSQPDTKAFF. The CDR3 DNA follows: TGTGCCAGCAGCTCCCAACCGGACACCAAAGCTTTCTTT.

This clone was detected only once. The chain couples TRBV7-9 to TRBJ1-1; 9 positions match TRBD1. CDR1 and CDR2 (germline): SEHNR, FQNEAQ (reference sequence). V trimming: 5 bases; J trimming: 1 base; junction bases outside the gene matches: 8. CDR3 size: 16 residues. The CDR3: CASSATTGGRNTEAFF. In DNA, the CDR3 is TGTGCCAGCAGCGCGACGACAGGGGGGAGGAACACTGAAGCTTTCTTT.

V usage is TRBV5-1 and J usage is TRBJ2-2, with D tentatively TRBD2 (5 bases). Between the trimmed V and J ends, which lost 1 base and 0 bases, there was a span of 16 bases. Germline V CDR1 and CDR2: SGHRS, YFSETQ. The CDR3 runs to 18 residues. The CDR3 nucleotides read TGCGCCAGCAGCTTGTTAGCGCAGGACGGAACGAACACCGGGGAGCTGTTTTTT. Translated, it gives CASSLLAQDGTNTGELFF.

This chain uses TRBV9 with TRBJ2-3, with D hard to call. This CDR3 spans 12 amino acids. Looked up from germline, CDR1 is SGDLS and CDR2 is YYNGEE. Trimming removed 3 bases at V and 1 base at J, with 3 bases between. Written as DNA, the CDR3 is TGTGCCAGCAGCGCTCGCACAGATACGCAGTATTTT. Its translation: CASSARTDTQYF.

This clone was counted only a few times. V gene TRBV5-4 combines with J gene TRBJ2-4, with 11 bases aligning to TRBD2. This CDR3 is built from 16 residues. The ends lost 2 bases at V and 1 base at J; junction bases unmatched: 2. Germline V gene data show CDR1 as SGHNT and CDR2 as YYREEE (reference sequence). CDR3 sequence (DNA): TGTGCCAGCAGCTTACGACTAGCGGGGGCCAAAAACATTCAGTACTTC. Protein: CASSLRLAGAKNIQYF.

The table lists this clone with a few counts. In nucleotides, the CDR3 is TGTGCCAGCAGCACCCGGACTAGCGGGAGTTGGTCCTACGAGCAGTACTTC. Its translation is CASSTRTSGSWSYEQYF. This rearrangement joins TRBV11-3 to TRBJ2-7; 13 bases align to TRBD2. The J segment lost 1 base and the V segment lost 5 bases, leaving 8 bases of the junction unmatched. The CDR3 totals 17 residues. The germline CDR1 and CDR2 sequences are SGHNT and YENEEA.